The 21 T cell receptor beta chains in this list originate from one sample, sequenced in a study of shared clonotypes between healthy human individuals. The protocol was immunoSEQ multiplex PCR, while the TCRdb copy is restricted to in-frame clones and leaves out a portion. The data hold about 1 million clones, with roughly 80% observed a single time. Sequencing used memory CD4+ T cells sorted from blood. Subset reported: CD45RA-negative fraction. These receptors were collected from a man in his late teens or twenties in good health.

On this clone: A much larger clone lies a single base off, so this may be a read error. This rearrangement joins TRBV25-1 to TRBJ1-1; D gene unclear. Germline assignment: CDR1 MGHDK and CDR2 SYGVNS. The CDR3 has 13 residues. Trimming removed 5 bases from V and 2 bases from J, with 9 bases in between. The CDR3 here is CASSLWDNTEAFF. In DNA, the CDR3 is TGTGCCAGCAGTTTGTGGGATAACACTGAAGCTTTCTTT.

V gene TRBV28 combines with J gene TRBJ1-2; D perhaps matches TRBD1 (6 bases). The CDR3 contains 14 residues. From germline, CDR1 is MDHEN and CDR2 SYDVKM. V was trimmed by 2 bases and J by 8 bases, leaving 15 bases between them. In DNA form, the CDR3 reads TGTGCCAGCAGTTTAAGTCCGGGGGGGCGAGGCTACACCTTC. Protein: CASSLSPGGRGYTF.

The rearrangement links TRBV6-1 to TRBJ1-6; no firm D call. Germline V gives CDR1 MNHNS, CDR2 SASEGT. CDR3 length: 14 amino acids. With 4 bases removed from V and 13 bases from J, the gap between germline ends came to 17 bases. CDR3 coding DNA: TGTGCCAGCAGTGTCGACGGCTCTGATGGGCCCCTCCACTTT. Translation: CASSVDGSDGPLHF.

Regarding this clone: This CDR3 is also generated by other DNA sequences in the sample. The V gene is TRBV7-2, the J gene TRBJ2-3, with D perhaps TRBD2 (6 bases). Germline-derived CDR1 and CDR2 are SGHTA and FQGNSA. V was shortened by 4 bases and J by 2 bases, with 10 bases between the two germline ends. The CDR3 covers 14 residues. The CDR3 region has the DNA TGTGCCAGCAGCTCCGGGACTTCCACAGATACGCAGTATTTT. Protein product: CASSSGTSTDTQYF.

This clone has a handful of counts. The chain recombines TRBV11-1 with TRBJ2-2; D unresolved. This CDR3 contains 15 residues. CDR1 and CDR2 from the germline V gene are SGHAT and FQDESV (reference sequence). V dropped 3 bases and J dropped 3 bases, with 11 bases sitting between them. The CDR3 loop reads CASSFTVRDTGELFF. CDR3 in DNA: TGTGCCAGCAGCTTCACCGTCCGGGACACCGGGGAGCTGTTTTTT.

This chain links TRBV9 with TRBJ1-1; D remains unclear. CDR3 length: 13 amino acids. The germline V gene has CDR1 SGDLS and CDR2 YYNGEE. The ends were cut back, 1 base at V and 6 bases at J, with 10 bases in the middle. CDR3 DNA sequence: TGTGCCAGCAGCGTATCTGGGTGGGCTGAAGCTTTCTTT. As protein: CASSVSGWAEAFF.

The chain couples TRBV28 to TRBJ2-2; tentatively, D is TRBD1 (5 bases). The ends were cut back, 6 bases at V and 4 bases at J, with 15 bases in the middle. The CDR3 length is 15 residues. Germline values: CDR1 MDHEN, CDR2 SYDVKM. The CDR3 protein is CASSPLGQGTGELFF. The CDR3 nucleotides are TGTGCCAGCAGCCCTTTGGGGCAGGGCACCGGGGAGCTGTTTTTT.

The rearrangement uses TRBV10-1 and TRBJ2-7, with TRBD1 matching over 9 bases. The CDR3 is made up of 14 amino acids. In germline, CDR1 is WNHNN, CDR2 SYGVQD (reference sequence). CDR3 in amino acids: CAPLTGQGLYEQYF. CDR3 DNA: TGCGCACCGCTCACGGGACAGGGTCTCTACGAGCAGTACTTC.

This clone was found once. The V gene is TRBV7-3, the J gene TRBJ2-3, with 9 positions matching TRBD2. Germline V gives CDR1 SGHTA, CDR2 FQGTGA. The V segment lost 3 bases and the J segment 5 bases; nucleotides outside the gene matches: 6. The CDR3 has 15 amino acids. CDR3 sequence reads: CASSFRGGAIDTQYF. The CDR3 DNA reads TGTGCCAGCAGCTTTCGCGGGGGGGCAATAGATACGCAGTATTTT.

V and J are TRBV18 and TRBJ1-5; D is unclear. The V end lost 3 bases, the J end lost 6 bases, and 12 bases lay between the germline ends. The CDR3 contains 14 residues. From germline, CDR1 is KGHSH and CDR2 LQKENI. As DNA, the CDR3 is TGTGCCAGCTCACCGGTTCTAGGGTCTCAGCCCCAGCATTTT. This gives the protein CASSPVLGSQPQHF.

This clone was detected only a few times. The chain has TRBV6-6 and TRBJ2-1, with no clear D. Germline CDR1 is MNHNY and CDR2 is SVGAGI (reference sequence). Trimming stripped 8 bases from V and 8 bases from J, with 10 bases between. CDR3 length: 11 residues. This chain's CDR3 is CASLTWDEQFF. The CDR3 nucleotides read TGTGCCAGCCTCACTTGGGATGAGCAGTTCTTC.

The V gene is TRBV5-1, the J gene TRBJ1-1, with TRBD1 as a possible D gene (5 bases). Germline values: CDR1 SGHRS, CDR2 YFSETQ. This CDR3 is 18 amino acids long. V was pared by 0 bases and J by 0 bases, with 18 bases between. The CDR3 bases are TGCGCCAGCAGCTTGGTTCAGACAGTGGGTCGTCTGAACACTGAAGCTTTCTTT. This sequence encodes CASSLVQTVGRLNTEAFF.

The chain has TRBV10-3 and TRBJ2-1; TRBD2 is a possible D gene (5 bases). Trimming stripped 0 bases from V and 7 bases from J, with 10 bases between. The V gene's germline CDR1 is ENHRY and CDR2 SYGVKD. The CDR3 length is 14 residues. As DNA, the CDR3 is TGTGCCATCAGTGAGTCGGTTTCGGGGAATGAGCAGTTCTTC. It codes for CAISESVSGNEQFF.

This clone was picked up a small number of times. The chain carries TRBV2 and TRBJ2-4; D gene uncertain. Trimming removed 8 bases from V and 1 base from J, with 9 bases in between. CDR3 length: 13 amino acids. Per the germline V gene, CDR1 is SNHLY and CDR2 is FYNNEI. Here the CDR3 reads CASGPGAKNIQYF. The CDR3 DNA sequence: TGTGCCAGCGGGCCCGGGGCCAAAAACATTCAGTACTTC.

The chain couples TRBV5-5 to TRBJ2-5; 10 bases fit TRBD1. CDR3 length: 14 residues. The trim removed 4 bases at V and 5 bases at J, leaving 5 bases unmatched. Per germline, CDR1 SGHKS and CDR2 YYEKEE (reference sequence). CDR3: CASSPTGGVETQYF. The CDR3 DNA reads TGTGCCAGCAGCCCGACAGGGGGCGTGGAGACCCAGTACTTC.

V usage is TRBV6-1 and J usage is TRBJ2-4, with 8 bases matching TRBD2. Unmatched junction bases numbered 7, after V lost 4 bases and J lost 8 bases. Germline V CDR1 and CDR2: MNHNS, SASEGT. The CDR3 has 14 residues. CDR3 sequence (DNA): TGTGCCAGCAGTGCCGGGGGGGCCCCGGACATTCAGTACTTC. It encodes CASSAGGAPDIQYF.

The chain is built from TRBV27 and TRBJ1-5; D is unclear. The CDR3 contains 14 residues. From germline, CDR1 is MNHEY and CDR2 SMNVEV (reference sequence). V lost 2 bases and J 6 bases, leaving 11 bases between the germline ends. CDR3 nucleotide sequence: TGTGCCAGCAGTTTAGGGCGGAACAGTCAGCCCCAGCATTTT. Translated: CASSLGRNSQPQHF.

The V call is TRBV27, the J call TRBJ2-3; 8 bases are shared with TRBD2. This CDR3 is 18 amino acids long. V shed 6 bases and J 0 bases; nucleotides not matched to a gene: 14. Germline CDR1 reads MNHEY; CDR2 reads SMNVEV (reference sequence). As DNA, the CDR3 is TGTGCCAGCAGGAGGACGAGCGGGAGTCTCTTCAGCACAGATACGCAGTATTTT. Protein sequence: CASRRTSGSLFSTDTQYF.

A word on this clone: The sample has other DNA sequences that encode this CDR3 too. The V call is TRBV19, the J call TRBJ1-2, with D perhaps TRBD1 (5 bases). The V gene lost 3 bases and the J gene lost 1 base, with 9 bases spanning the gap. Germline V gene data show CDR1 as LNHDA and CDR2 as SQIVND (reference sequence). The CDR3 covers 14 residues. Written as DNA, the CDR3 is TGTGCCAGTAGTATTGGCAGGGTTAACTATGGCTACACCTTC. This gives the protein CASSIGRVNYGYTF.

The chain couples TRBV5-1 to TRBJ2-3; 7 nucleotides line up with TRBD1. The J segment lost 5 bases and the V segment lost 2 bases, leaving 5 bases of the junction unmatched. There are 14 residues in the CDR3. The V gene's germline CDR1 is SGHRS and CDR2 YFSETQ. The CDR3 is CASSLRGPGDTQYF. The CDR3 nucleotides are TGCGCCAGCAGCTTAAGGGGGCCAGGAGATACGCAGTATTTT.

This clone was counted a few times. J is TRBJ2-7 and V is TRBV5-6; perhaps TRBD2 as D (5 bases). Trimming left V 2 bases short and J 12 bases short, with 15 bases between. Germline values: CDR1 SGHDT, CDR2 YYEEEE. CDR3 length: 12 amino acids. The CDR3 loop reads CASSLPSGRLYF. CDR3 in DNA: TGTGCCAGCAGCTTACCAAGCGGTCGCCTGTACTTC.